The 14 T cell receptor beta chains in this list originate from one sample, sequenced in a study of cytomegalovirus exposure and HLA in healthy donors. Repertoires were generated with immunoSEQ multiplex PCR, while TCRdb's copy carries only in-frame clones and drops some. The sample consists of some 64,000 clones, around 97% of them appearing once. The sample comprised PBMCs. These receptors were collected from a woman between 18 and 29 years old in good health and CMV-seropositive.

This clone was counted a single time. This chain joins TRBV27 and TRBJ2-7, with TRBD1 matching 9 bases. The trim removed 3 bases at V and 3 bases at J, leaving 3 bases unmatched. CDR3 length: 14 amino acids. CDR1 is MNHEY, CDR2 SMNVEV, per germline (reference sequence). The CDR3 region has the DNA TGTGCCAGCAGTTTCCGGGACAGGGACTACGAGCAGTACTTC. Its protein product is CASSFRDRDYEQYF.

This clone was recorded only once. This chain connects TRBV7-3 to TRBJ2-5, with 8 positions matching TRBD1. The CDR3 is made up of 14 amino acids. Germline CDR1 reads SGHTA; CDR2 reads FQGTGA. V was clipped by 5 bases and J by 1 base; unmatched bases: 3. As DNA, the CDR3 is TGTGCCAGCAGCCAAGGACAGGGCCAAGAGACCCAGTACTTC. Its protein product is CASSQGQGQETQYF. The full variable domain, completed using reference TRBV7-3 and TRBJ2-5, is GAGVSQTPSNKVTEKGKYVELRCDPISGHTALYWYRQSLGQGPEFLIYFQGTGAADDSGLPNDRFFAVRPEGSVSTLKIQRTERGDSAVYLCASSQGQGQETQYFGPGTRLLVL.

The chain joins TRBV18 to TRBJ1-1; D ambiguous. CDR3 length: 14 amino acids. Germline CDR1 is KGHSH and CDR2 is LQKENI. V was shortened by 1 base and J by 1 base, with 7 bases between the two germline ends. CDR3 bases: TGTGCCAGCTCACCACGCGAGGGGAACACTGAAGCTTTCTTT. Amino acid sequence: CASSPREGNTEAFF.

V usage is TRBV4-1 and J usage is TRBJ2-4; 14 nucleotides align to TRBD2. Per the germline V gene, CDR1 is MGHRA and CDR2 is YSYEKL. J lost 3 bases, V lost 2 bases, and 12 bases had no gene match. The length of the CDR3 is 20 residues. In DNA, the CDR3 is TGCGCCAGCAGCCAAACTTCGACTAGCGGGAGGGCCTCAGGCAAAAACATTCAGTACTTC. Translation: CASSQTSTSGRASGKNIQYF.

The V gene is TRBV4-2, the J gene TRBJ2-7; 10 positions match TRBD1. Trimming took 4 bases from V and 3 from J; bases not matched to a gene: 3. The CDR3 extends over 14 amino acids. The germline V gene has CDR1 LGHNA and CDR2 YNFKEQ. CDR3: CASSPDRGYYEQYF. The CDR3 bases are TGTGCCAGCAGCCCGGACAGGGGGTACTACGAGCAGTACTTC.

The CDR3 DNA is TGCAGCGTTGAAGGTGGGACAGGGGGCTCCTACAATGAGCAGTTCTTC. Residues: CSVEGGTGGSYNEQFF. The rearrangement links TRBV29-1 to TRBJ2-1; 11 bases align to TRBD1. The CDR3 has 16 amino acids. Germline CDR1 reads SQVTM; CDR2 reads ANQGSEA. With 1 base clipped from V and 0 bases from J, the junction kept 2 bases outside the gene matches.

The genes are TRBV21-1 and TRBJ2-3; TRBD1, the D gene given by the table, was not confirmed from the DNA. TRBV21-1 counts as a pseudogene. CDR3 length equals 15 residues. CDR3 sequence (DNA): TGTGCCAGCAGCATTCCCCCGACAGATGCAGATACGCAGTATTTT. Its translation: CASSIPPTDADTQYF.

Only one count was recorded for this clone. The chain carries TRBV11-1 and TRBJ2-7, with D maybe TRBD1 (5 bases). The CDR3 loop spans 16 amino acids. The germline gives CDR1 SGHAT, CDR2 FQDESV (reference sequence). V was pared by 5 bases and J by 5 bases, with 22 bases between. CDR3 residues: CASSELIGQGPHEQYF. CDR3 bases: TGTGCCAGCAGCGAGTTAATAGGGCAGGGCCCCCACGAGCAGTACTTC.

The V call is TRBV10-3, the J call TRBJ2-7; TRBD2 is a possible D gene (5 bases). Germline loops: CDR1 ENHRY, CDR2 SYGVKD. Between the trimmed V and J ends, which lost 0 bases and 2 bases, there was a span of 11 bases. The CDR3 runs 15 residues. This CDR3 is CAISESPTTTYEQYF. CDR3 bases: TGTGCCATCAGTGAGTCGCCGACTACCACCTACGAGCAGTACTTC.

V is TRBV19 and J is TRBJ2-5, with a weak D call TRBD1 (5 bases). CDR3 length: 15 amino acids. The V and J ends lost 3 bases and 5 bases respectively, with 16 bases between them. The germline CDR1 and CDR2 sequences are LNHDA and SQIVND (reference sequence). The CDR3 nucleotides read TGTGCCAGTAGTATCCGACAGTCCCTCGGGGAGACCCAGTACTTC. The encoded protein is CASSIRQSLGETQYF.

The genes are TRBV29-1 and TRBJ1-1; a weak D match, TRBD1 (5 bases). The V end was cut by 4 bases, the J end by 3 bases, with 12 bases between. The CDR3 sequence is 13 residues long. Germline lookup yields CDR1 SQVTM and CDR2 ANQGSEA. The CDR3 DNA reads TGCAGCGTTGTCCCTGACAGTCACACTGAAGCTTTCTTT. It is translated as CSVVPDSHTEAFF.

The chain is built from TRBV7-9 and TRBJ1-4; 9 nucleotides match TRBD1. The germline gives CDR1 SEHNR, CDR2 FQNEAQ (reference sequence). The CDR3 is 14 amino acids. Trimming removed 5 bases from V and 8 bases from J; junction bases left unmatched: 6. CDR3 DNA sequence: TGTGCCAGCAGCGCACAGGGGGCTGGGGAAAAACTGTTTTTT. It is translated as CASSAQGAGEKLFF.

This clone was seen just once. The chain has TRBV4-1 and TRBJ2-5, with D possibly being TRBD2 (6 bases). The germline gives CDR1 MGHRA, CDR2 YSYEKL. The germline V and J ends were trimmed by 1 base and 5 bases, with 17 bases remaining between them. The length of the CDR3 is 16 residues. CDR3 loop: CASSQGLEVWEETQYF. The CDR3 nucleotides are TGCGCCAGCAGCCAAGGACTAGAGGTTTGGGAGGAGACCCAGTACTTC.

V gene TRBV10-3 combines with J gene TRBJ1-2; TRBD1 aligns across 9 bases. The CDR3 is made up of 16 amino acids. Trimming cost V 5 bases and J 1 base; bases outside gene matches: 8. Germline CDR1 ENHRY, CDR2 SYGVKD. The DNA for the CDR3 is TGTGCCATCAGTCTCGGGACAGGGATGGGTAACTATGGCTACACCTTC. It translates to CAISLGTGMGNYGYTF.